This T cell receptor (beta chain) appears in the sequencing data of a study of T cells in Graves' hyperthyroidism and ophthalmopathy. Study at large: Peripheral blood samples were taken at initial diagnosis, prior to any treatment.

RNA transcripts gave rise to amplified TCR beta CDR3 regions. Using the HTBI primer set, a first-round RT-PCR was run on the TCR CDR3. TCRdb passed the multiplex PCR reads through MiXCR, listing each CDR3 protein once. Here the sample spans 730,000 or so distinct CDR3 sequences, 18% being singletons. Study-level findings and limits: The majority of expanded thyroid clonotypes above 0.001 also appeared in blood.

This clonotype was counted at least ten times. The antigen remains undetermined. Progressors' blood was drawn at hyperthyroidism diagnosis, before ophthalmopathy symptoms. The germline gives CDR1 SEHNR, CDR2 FQNEAQ (reference sequence). V was shortened by 9 bases and J by 1 base, with 14 bases between the two germline ends. The CDR3 totals 14 residues. The sequencing sample was made of blood. The chain has TRBV7-9 and TRBJ2-3; maybe TRBD1 (5 bases). The TCR sequence derives from a woman in her forties or fifties with Graves' hyperthyroidism that later progressed to Graves' ophthalmopathy. CDR3 region: CASSQGTRTDTQYF. The CDR3 DNA reads as TGTGCCAGTTCGCAGGGAACTCGCACAGATACGCAGTATTTT.